These T cell receptor beta chains were read from a single sample in a study of response to subunit inactivated influenza vaccine. TCRdb ran MiXCR on the RT-PCR reads and lists one entry per CDR3 protein. This sample carries hundreds of thousands of distinct CDR3 sequences, around 14% of them seen once, and the ten largest clones take approximately 7%. Material: PBMCs from blood, obtained about 14 days before vaccination. All receptors come from a man aged 45 to 65 who received an inactivated influenza vaccine. The CDR3 runs from the conserved cysteine through the conserved F or W. Fields, in order: clone size, V gene, D gene, J gene, CDR3 protein, CDR3 DNA. The D gene is left open where the match is weak. The listing skips clone size in some rows; elsewhere it reads once, few, many or a size class.

>few|TRBV18|.|TRBJ2-6
CASSPRIPGQTSGANVLTF
TGTGCCAGCTCACCAAGGATACCAGGACAGACCTCTGGGGCCAACGTCCTGACTTTC
>.|TRBV4-3|TRBD2|TRBJ2-7
CASSQRGGLEQYF
TGCGCCAGCAGCCAACGGGGGGGACTCGAGCAGTACTTC
>.|TRBV11-2|TRBD2|TRBJ2-1
CASSLGTSGRRLYNEQFF
TGTGCCAGCAGCTTAGGCACCAGCGGGAGGAGGCTATACAATGAGCAGTTCTTC
>few|TRBV28|TRBD1|TRBJ2-7
CASSLGQGAVREQYF
TGTGCCAGCAGTTTGGGGCAGGGGGCAGTTCGCGAGCAGTACTTC
>few|TRBV7-2|TRBD2|TRBJ2-7
CASSFRAGGAYEQYF
TGTGCCAGCAGCTTCCGGGCCGGGGGGGCCTACGAGCAGTACTTC
>few|TRBV20-1|TRBD1|TRBJ1-1
CSAKRPGGTEAFF
TGCAGTGCTAAGAGGCCAGGGGGTACTGAAGCTTTCTTT
>few|TRBV12-5|TRBD1|TRBJ1-1
CASGNRRTGGDEAFF
TGTGCTAGTGGCAACCGCCGGACAGGGGGAGATGAAGCTTTCTTT
>many|TRBV12-3/TRBV12-4|.|TRBJ2-1
CASSRTTSYNEQFF
TGTGCCAGCAGTCGGACAACCTCCTACAATGAGCAGTTCTTC
>few|TRBV3-1|.|TRBJ1-1
CASSQGGMDTEAFF
TGTGCCAGCAGCCAAGGTGGTATGGACACTGAAGCTTTCTTT
>.|TRBV20-1|.|TRBJ2-5
CSASPTVALWTQYF
TGCAGTGCTAGCCCCACGGTGGCTTTGTGGACCCAGTACTTC
>few|TRBV5-1|TRBD1|TRBJ2-3
CASSLDPGGEGDTQYF
TGCGCCAGCAGCTTGGATCCAGGGGGCGAGGGAGATACGCAGTATTTT
>.|TRBV6-5|.|TRBJ1-1
CASSYSPGSEAFF
TGTGCCAGCAGTTACTCGCCGGGCTCTGAAGCTTTCTTT
>.|TRBV5-1|.|TRBJ1-5
CASSLGQVVDGNQPQHF
TGCGCCAGCAGCTTGGGACAGGTCGTCGATGGCAATCAGCCCCAGCATTTT
>few|TRBV5-6|TRBD1|TRBJ2-3
CASSSNRGTQYF
TGTGCCAGCAGCTCCAACAGGGGTACGCAGTATTTT
>.|TRBV6-1|TRBD1|TRBJ2-2
CASTPGQGASGELFF
TGTGCCAGCACCCCTGGACAGGGGGCCTCTGGGGAGCTGTTTTTT
>.|TRBV3-1|.|TRBJ2-7
CASSQGPNSYEQYF
TGTGCCAGCAGCCAAGGGCCAAACTCCTACGAGCAGTACTTC
>many|TRBV11-2|TRBD2|TRBJ2-1
CASSPEAGDEQFF
TGTGCCAGCAGCCCAGAAGCGGGGGATGAGCAGTTCTTC
>few|TRBV28|.|TRBJ2-7
CASRSYDNYEQYF
TGTGCCAGCAGGAGCTACGACAACTACGAGCAGTACTTC
>few|TRBV7-2|TRBD2|TRBJ2-6
CASSLNGGSGANVLTF
TGTGCCAGCAGCTTAAACGGGGGGTCTGGGGCCAACGTCCTGACTTTC
>.|TRBV24-1|TRBD1|TRBJ2-1
CATSDSFRDRTYNEQFF
TGTGCCACCAGTGATTCGTTTCGGGACAGAACCTACAATGAGCAGTTCTTC
>few|TRBV2|.|TRBJ2-2
CASRGTTGELFF
TGTGCCAGCAGGGGGACGACCGGGGAGCTGTTTTTT
>many|TRBV28|.|TRBJ1-5
CASSFRGVRDQPQHF
TGTGCCAGCAGTTTTCGGGGAGTAAGGGATCAGCCCCAGCATTTT
>.|TRBV30|.|TRBJ2-2
CAWSVAHPTGELFF
TGTGCCTGGAGTGTCGCACATCCCACCGGGGAGCTGTTTTTT
>.|TRBV6-2/TRBV6-3|.|TRBJ2-7
CASSINSYEQYF
TGTGCCAGCAGCATTAACAGCTACGAGCAGTACTTC
>many|TRBV4-2|.|TRBJ1-1
CASSLPRGNTEAFF
TGTGCCAGCAGCCTGCCGAGGGGGAACACTGAAGCTTTCTTT
>.|TRBV20-1|TRBD1|TRBJ1-2
CSAPDRGTRGYTF
TGCAGTGCTCCGGACAGGGGGACTCGTGGCTACACCTTC
>.|TRBV5-1|TRBD2|TRBJ2-5
CASSLAAGGAETQYF
TGCGCCAGCAGCTTGGCAGCGGGGGGTGCAGAGACCCAGTACTTC
>few|TRBV5-1|.|TRBJ1-1
CASSLVRNTEAFF
TGCGCCAGCAGCTTGGTGCGGAACACTGAAGCTTTCTTT
>many|TRBV28|TRBD2|TRBJ2-1
CASRGLAGVRSSYNEQFF
TGTGCCAGCAGGGGACTAGCGGGGGTAAGAAGCTCCTACAATGAGCAGTTCTTC
>.|TRBV12-3/TRBV12-4|TRBD1|TRBJ2-1
CASSPRGMGSNYNEQFF
TGTGCCAGCAGTCCCAGGGGGATGGGGAGCAACTACAATGAGCAGTTCTTC
>.|TRBV10-3|.|TRBJ1-2
CAIGRPGVDYGYTF
TGTGCCATCGGGCGACCAGGGGTTGACTATGGCTACACCTTC
>.|TRBV4-3|TRBD1|TRBJ2-3
CASSQWSTDRGLTDTQYF
TGCGCCAGCAGCCAATGGAGTACGGACAGGGGTTTGACAGATACGCAGTATTTT
>.|TRBV20-1|TRBD2|TRBJ2-3
CSASAGGTDTQYF
TGCAGTGCTAGTGCGGGGGGCACAGATACGCAGTATTTT
>.|TRBV6-2/TRBV6-3|.|TRBJ2-2
CASSLPPSGELFF
TGTGCCAGCAGTTTACCACCGTCCGGGGAGCTGTTTTTT
>.|TRBV5-1|.|TRBJ2-2
CASSPGVAQAGELFF
TGCGCCAGCAGCCCGGGGGTGGCTCAGGCCGGGGAGCTGTTTTTT
>many|TRBV12-3/TRBV12-4|.|TRBJ1-4
CASSVGATAGEKLFF
TGTGCCAGCAGTGTTGGGGCGACGGCGGGCGAAAAACTGTTTTTT
>.|TRBV7-9|.|TRBJ2-2
CASSLVAAGGWELFF
TGTGCCAGCAGCTTAGTAGCCGCAGGTGGCTGGGAGCTGTTTTTT
>few|TRBV5-6|.|TRBJ1-2
CASSLSPGGLYGYTF
TGTGCCAGCAGCTTGTCCCCCGGGGGGCTCTATGGCTACACCTTC
>.|TRBV27|.|TRBJ2-6
CASSLFKGTHPGANVLTF
TGTGCCAGCAGTTTATTTAAGGGAACCCATCCTGGGGCCAACGTCCTGACTTTC
>many|TRBV6-2/TRBV6-3|TRBD2|TRBJ2-5
CASTSTSGRAQETQYF
TGTGCCAGCACCTCGACTAGCGGGAGGGCCCAAGAGACCCAGTACTTC
>.|TRBV5-5|.|TRBJ2-2
CASSPQVGELFF
TGTGCCAGCAGCCCGCAGGTCGGGGAGCTGTTTTTT
>.|TRBV20-1|TRBD2|TRBJ2-7
CSARDLEGGYYEQYF
TGCAGTGCTAGAGATTTGGAGGGAGGGTACTACGAGCAGTACTTC
>few|TRBV14|.|TRBJ2-2
CASSQLGAGELFF
TGTGCCAGCAGCCAACTGGGGGCCGGGGAGCTGTTTTTT